This is a list of T cell receptor beta chains from one sample in a study of cytomegalovirus exposure and HLA in healthy donors. Data came from immunoSEQ multiplex PCR; TCRdb stores just in-frame clones and leaves some out. The sample carries about 120,000 clones, more than 65% recorded once. Input material: PBMCs. The receptors come from a woman younger than 30 in good health and CMV-seronegative. CDR3s include the opening cysteine and the closing phenylalanine or tryptophan. D genes are given only for firm matches. Size values are once, few and many counts, or a class for expanded clones, and some rows have none.

j_call d_call clone_size v_call cdr3_aa cdr3_nt
TRBJ1-2 TRBD1 NA TRBV2 CASTRGQGAYGYTF TGTGCCAGCACAAGGGGGCAGGGAGCTTATGGCTACACCTTC
TRBJ1-2 NA NA TRBV20-1 CSARGEYGYTF TGCAGTGCTAGAGGAGAATATGGCTACACCTTC
TRBJ2-2 NA NA TRBV7-2 CASSLRGTTNTGELFF TGTGCCAGCAGCTTAAGGGGGACAACGAACACCGGGGAGCTGTTTTTT
TRBJ2-7 TRBD2 NA TRBV6-1 CASRIQREGPYEQYF TGTGCCAGCAGAATTCAGCGGGAGGGCCCCTACGAGCAGTACTTC
TRBJ2-1 NA once TRBV2 CASSDRPRPRANNEQFF TGTGCCAGCAGTGACCGCCCGCGTCCCCGCGCGAACAATGAGCAGTTCTTC
TRBJ2-7 NA NA TRBV6-5 CASSYSIGGYEQYF TGTGCCAGCAGTTACTCCATAGGGGGCTACGAGCAGTACTTC
TRBJ1-2 TRBD1 once TRBV5-1 CASSFLRDRGPSGYTF TGCGCCAGCAGCTTCCTCCGGGACAGGGGCCCGTCAGGCTACACCTTC
TRBJ2-4 TRBD1 NA TRBV4-2 CASSPVAGGSENSQYF TGTGCCAGCAGCCCAGTGGCAGGGGGCTCCGAAAACAGTCAGTACTTC
TRBJ1-5 NA NA TRBV2 CASKESVDKINQPQHF TGTGCCAGCAAAGAATCCGTAGACAAGATCAATCAGCCCCAGCATTTT
TRBJ2-5 TRBD1 NA TRBV5-1 CASRPGQVNQETQYF TGCGCCAGCAGACCGGGACAGGTAAACCAAGAGACCCAGTACTTC
TRBJ1-2 TRBD1 NA TRBV4-3 CASSQVTGNTYGYTF TGCGCCAGCAGCCAGGTGACAGGGAACACGTATGGCTACACCTTC
TRBJ2-1 NA NA TRBV9 CASSVAGLSYNEQFF TGTGCCAGCAGCGTGGCGGGGTTATCCTACAATGAGCAGTTCTTC
TRBJ2-5 NA NA TRBV7-2 CASSFSRNQETQYF TGTGCCAGCAGCTTCAGCAGGAACCAAGAGACCCAGTACTTC
TRBJ2-5 TRBD2 NA TRBV5-4 CASSLAETSGTQYF TGTGCCAGCAGCTTGGCCGAGACTAGCGGGACCCAGTACTTC
TRBJ2-1 TRBD1 NA TRBV2 CASSSGTGYNEQFF TGTGCCAGCAGCTCCGGGACAGGGTACAATGAGCAGTTCTTC
TRBJ1-2 NA few TRBV5-1 CASSSNYGYTF TGCGCCAGCAGCAGCAACTATGGCTACACCTTC
TRBJ2-1 TRBD2 NA TRBV4-1 CASSQVLAGMTYNEQFF TGCGCCAGCAGCCAAGTTCTAGCGGGAATGACCTACAATGAGCAGTTCTTC
TRBJ2-1 TRBD2 few TRBV5-4 CASSLAGTSGGAFYNEQFF TGTGCCAGCAGCTTGGCGGGGACTAGCGGGGGGGCATTCTACAATGAGCAGTTCTTC
TRBJ2-1 TRBD2 NA TRBV11-2 CASSLALAGGGGAEQFF TGTGCCAGCAGCTTAGCCCTAGCGGGGGGCGGAGGAGCTGAGCAGTTCTTC
TRBJ2-1 NA NA TRBV19 CASYGQSYNEQFF TGTGCCAGCTACGGACAGTCCTACAATGAGCAGTTCTTC
TRBJ2-3 NA NA TRBV30 CAWRGGSSDTQYF TGTGCCTGGCGAGGGGGTAGTTCAGATACGCAGTATTTT
TRBJ2-7 NA NA TRBV6-1 CASVSGLSYEQYF TGTGCCAGCGTTTCAGGGCTGAGCTACGAGCAGTACTTC
TRBJ2-2 NA NA TRBV10-1 CATRAGTGELFF TGCGCCACACGGGCGGGCACCGGGGAGCTGTTTTTT
TRBJ2-7 TRBD1 NA TRBV6-5 CASSAGQGRSYEQYF TGTGCCAGCAGTGCAGGACAGGGGAGATCCTACGAGCAGTACTTC
TRBJ1-3 NA NA TRBV19 CASSNWRAYSGNTIYF TGTGCCAGTAGTAATTGGAGGGCTTACTCTGGAAACACCATATATTTT
TRBJ1-6 NA NA TRBV2 CASTGYSYNSPLHF TGTGCCAGCACGGGGTACTCCTATAATTCACCCCTCCACTTT
TRBJ2-7 TRBD2 NA TRBV5-5 CASSLWAGTKYEQYF TGTGCCAGCAGCTTGTGGGCAGGGACTAAATACGAGCAGTACTTC
TRBJ2-5 NA NA TRBV5-6 CASSVPTGIQETQYF TGTGCCAGCAGCGTACCTACAGGGATCCAAGAGACCCAGTACTTC
TRBJ1-1 NA NA TRBV19 CASSHGGPGPFEAFF TGTGCCAGTAGTCATGGAGGGCCAGGACCTTTTGAAGCTTTCTTT
TRBJ1-6 TRBD1 NA TRBV5-4 CASSADRARSPLHF TGTGCCAGCAGCGCGGACAGGGCTAGATCACCCCTCCACTTT
TRBJ1-5 NA NA TRBV7-8 CASSLVRTGNQPQHF TGTGCCAGCAGCTTAGTAAGAACAGGCAATCAGCCCCAGCATTTT
TRBJ1-2 NA NA TRBV20-1 CSTYTSLGYTF TGCAGTACGTACACGTCCCTGGGCTACACCTTC
TRBJ1-2 NA NA TRBV7-8 CASTAAGDSNYGYTF TGTGCCAGCACCGCCGCGGGGGACTCTAACTATGGCTACACCTTC
TRBJ1-1 NA once TRBV18 CASSPRREATEAFF TGTGCCAGCTCACCAAGGAGAGAGGCCACTGAAGCTTTCTTT
TRBJ1-2 TRBD1 NA TRBV5-4 CASTLDRHPEMYTF TGTGCCAGCACCCTGGACAGGCACCCGGAAATGTACACCTTC
TRBJ2-1 TRBD2 NA TRBV7-6 CASSLVAGVVNNEQFF TGTGCCAGCAGCTTAGTAGCGGGAGTCGTCAACAATGAGCAGTTCTTC
TRBJ1-1 TRBD1 NA TRBV19 CASSPRDRGAWGEAFF TGTGCCAGTAGCCCAAGGGACAGGGGAGCTTGGGGTGAAGCTTTCTTT